The entry below gives a single T cell receptor (beta chain) sequence along with its context. Per the authors' pipeline: Counts of nucleated cells, estimated from reference gene primer amplification, were obtained. Clones were sequenced by immunoSEQ multiplex PCR, and TCRdb holds only the in-frame ones, with some missing. That table is the source of V, J and clone size, and D and trimming were worked out from the DNA. This table has fewer than 250,000 clones, roughly 80% appearing once. Germline lookup yields CDR1 SGHVS and CDR2 FQNEAQ. The V gene end was trimmed by 5 bases and the J gene end by 1 base; junction bases not matched to a gene: 6. This CDR3 is 15 amino acids long. These data originate in a study of blood T cell repertoires in COVID-19. Study details: From the United States, Italy and Spain came samples of acute and convalescent COVID-19. Nucleic acid was either cDNA or gDNA, and it came from T cells, B-cell-depleted T cells, or PBMCs.

The sample consisted of peripheral blood. The chain uses TRBV7-8 and TRBJ2-3; TRBD2 matches 7 bases. The sequence came from a man aged 55 to 70 with acute or convalescent COVID-19. CDR3 nucleotides: TGTGCCAGCAGCCAACTAGCGAGACGCACAGATACGCAGTATTTT. It codes for CASSQLARRTDTQYF.